This T cell receptor (beta chain) was sequenced during a study of blood T cell repertoires in COVID-19. How the authors handled the data: Scientists estimated how many nucleated cells there were by amplifying reference gene primers. Method: immunoSEQ multiplex PCR; TCRdb's copy keeps in-frame clones and lacks some. That table supplies the V and J calls and clone size; D and trimming were determined from the DNA. The sample carries about 160,000 clones, around 82% recorded once. This clonotype originated in a woman of 80 years or more with active or convalescent COVID-19. Sequenced material: peripheral blood.

As DNA, the CDR3 is TGTGCCAGCAGCCGGTCCGGGGGGGCTAACTATGGCTACACCTTC. This codes for CASSRSGGANYGYTF. V usage is TRBV7-3 and J usage is TRBJ1-2; D is possibly TRBD1 (5 bases). Trimming took 5 bases from V and 0 from J, leaving 13 bases between them. The V gene's germline CDR1 is SGHTA and CDR2 FQGTGA. This CDR3 has 15 amino acids. The whole variable domain, remainder taken from reference TRBV7-3 and TRBJ1-2, is GAGVSQTPSNKVTEKGKYVELRCDPISGHTALYWYRQSLGQGPEFLIYFQGTGAADDSGLPNDRFFAVRPEGSVSTLKIQRTERGDSAVYLCASSRSGGANYGYTFGSGTRLTVV.